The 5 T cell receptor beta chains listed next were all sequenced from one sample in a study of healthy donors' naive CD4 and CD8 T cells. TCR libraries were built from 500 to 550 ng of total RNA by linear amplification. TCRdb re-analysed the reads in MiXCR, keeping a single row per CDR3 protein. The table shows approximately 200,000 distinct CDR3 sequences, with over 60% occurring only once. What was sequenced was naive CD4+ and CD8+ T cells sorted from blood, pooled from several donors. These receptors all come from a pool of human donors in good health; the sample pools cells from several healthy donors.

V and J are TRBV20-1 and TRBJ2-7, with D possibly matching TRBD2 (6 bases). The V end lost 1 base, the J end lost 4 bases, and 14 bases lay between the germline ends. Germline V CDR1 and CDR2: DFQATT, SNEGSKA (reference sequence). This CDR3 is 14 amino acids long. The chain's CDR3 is CSARGQLAKYEQYF. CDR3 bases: TGCAGTGCTAGAGGTCAACTAGCAAAGTACGAGCAGTACTTC.

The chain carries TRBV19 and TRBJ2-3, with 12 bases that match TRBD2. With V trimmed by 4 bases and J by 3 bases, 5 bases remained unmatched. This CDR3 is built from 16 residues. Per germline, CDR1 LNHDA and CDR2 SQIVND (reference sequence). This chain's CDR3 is CASSRRLAGVTDTQYF. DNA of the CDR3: TGTGCCAGTAGTAGGAGACTAGCGGGAGTAACAGATACGCAGTATTTT.

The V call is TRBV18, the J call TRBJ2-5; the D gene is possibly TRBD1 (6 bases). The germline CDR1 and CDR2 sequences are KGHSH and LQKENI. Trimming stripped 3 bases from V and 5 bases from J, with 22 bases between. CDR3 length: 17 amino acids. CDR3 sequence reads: CASSPTGFSTGIETQYF. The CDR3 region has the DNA TGTGCCAGCTCACCCACAGGGTTCAGTACGGGAATCGAGACCCAGTACTTC.

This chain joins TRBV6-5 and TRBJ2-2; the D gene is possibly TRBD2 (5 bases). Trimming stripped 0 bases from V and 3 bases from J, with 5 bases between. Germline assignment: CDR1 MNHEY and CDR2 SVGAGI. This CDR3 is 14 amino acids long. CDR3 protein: CASSYSGDTGELFF. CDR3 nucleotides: TGTGCCAGCAGTTACTCGGGAGACACCGGGGAGCTGTTTTTT.

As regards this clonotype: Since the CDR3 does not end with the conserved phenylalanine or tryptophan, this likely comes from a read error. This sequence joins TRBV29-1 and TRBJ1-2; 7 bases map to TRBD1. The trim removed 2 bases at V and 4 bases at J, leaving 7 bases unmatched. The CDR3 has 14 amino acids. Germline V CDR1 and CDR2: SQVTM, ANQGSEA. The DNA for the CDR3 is TGCAGCGTTGAAACAGGGGAGGGGCCCTATGGCTACACCCTC. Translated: CSVETGEGPYGYTL.